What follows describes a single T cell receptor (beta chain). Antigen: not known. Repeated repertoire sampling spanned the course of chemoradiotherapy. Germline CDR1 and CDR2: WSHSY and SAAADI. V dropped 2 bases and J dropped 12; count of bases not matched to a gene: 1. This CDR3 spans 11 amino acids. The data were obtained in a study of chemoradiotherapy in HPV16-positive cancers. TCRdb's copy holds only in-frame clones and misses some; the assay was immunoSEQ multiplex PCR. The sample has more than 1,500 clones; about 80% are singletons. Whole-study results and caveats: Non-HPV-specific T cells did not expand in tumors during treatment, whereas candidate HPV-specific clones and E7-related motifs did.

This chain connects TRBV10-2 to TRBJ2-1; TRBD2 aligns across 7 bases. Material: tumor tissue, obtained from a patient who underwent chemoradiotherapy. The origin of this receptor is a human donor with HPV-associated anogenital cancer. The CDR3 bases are TGCGCCAGCAGTGAGACGGGGGGGCAGTTCTTC. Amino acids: CASSETGGQFF.